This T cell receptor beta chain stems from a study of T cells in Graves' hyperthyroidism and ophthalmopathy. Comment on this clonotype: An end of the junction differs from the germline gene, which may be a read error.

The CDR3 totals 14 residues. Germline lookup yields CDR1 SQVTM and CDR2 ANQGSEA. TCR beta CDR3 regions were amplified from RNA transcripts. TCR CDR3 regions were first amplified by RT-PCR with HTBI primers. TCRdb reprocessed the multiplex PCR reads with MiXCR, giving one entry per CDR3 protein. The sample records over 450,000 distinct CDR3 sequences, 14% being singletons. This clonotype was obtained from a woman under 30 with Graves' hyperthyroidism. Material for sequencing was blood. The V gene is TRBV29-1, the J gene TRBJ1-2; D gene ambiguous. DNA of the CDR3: TGCAGCGTTGTCACAGCAGTGGATGCCTATGACTACACCTTC. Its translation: CSVVTAVDAYDYTF.